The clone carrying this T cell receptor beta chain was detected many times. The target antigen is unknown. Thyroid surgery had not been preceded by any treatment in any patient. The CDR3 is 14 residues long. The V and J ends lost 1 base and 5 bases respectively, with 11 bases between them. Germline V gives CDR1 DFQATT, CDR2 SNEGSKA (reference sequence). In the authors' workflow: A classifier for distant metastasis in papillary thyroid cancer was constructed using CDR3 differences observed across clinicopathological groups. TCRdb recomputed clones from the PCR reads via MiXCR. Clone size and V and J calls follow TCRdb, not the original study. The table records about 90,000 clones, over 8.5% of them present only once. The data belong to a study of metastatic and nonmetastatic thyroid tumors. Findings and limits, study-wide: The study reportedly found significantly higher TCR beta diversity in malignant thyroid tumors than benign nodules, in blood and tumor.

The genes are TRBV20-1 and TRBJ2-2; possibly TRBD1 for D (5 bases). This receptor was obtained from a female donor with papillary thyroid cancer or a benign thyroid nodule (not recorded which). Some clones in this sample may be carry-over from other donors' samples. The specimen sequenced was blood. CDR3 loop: CSARGGRETGELFF. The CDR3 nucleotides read TGCAGTGCTAGAGGAGGCAGGGAAACCGGGGAGCTGTTTTTT.